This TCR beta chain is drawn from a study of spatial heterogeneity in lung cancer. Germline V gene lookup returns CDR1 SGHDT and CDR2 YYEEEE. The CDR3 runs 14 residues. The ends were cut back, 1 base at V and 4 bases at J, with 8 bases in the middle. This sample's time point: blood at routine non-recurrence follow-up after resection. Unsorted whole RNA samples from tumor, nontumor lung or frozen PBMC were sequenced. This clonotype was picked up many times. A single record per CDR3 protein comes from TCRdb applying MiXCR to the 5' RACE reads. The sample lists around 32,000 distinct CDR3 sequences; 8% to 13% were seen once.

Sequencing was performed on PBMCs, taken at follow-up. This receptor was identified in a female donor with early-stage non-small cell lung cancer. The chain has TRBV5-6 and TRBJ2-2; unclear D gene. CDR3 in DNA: TGTGCCAGCAGCTTGAGTGTTAGCACCGGGGAGCTGTTTTTT. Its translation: CASSLSVSTGELFF.